The text below deals with one T cell receptor (beta chain). This sample was taken from a study of cytomegalovirus exposure and HLA in healthy donors. The wider study: Clustering assigned 70% to 85% of the approximately 400 genotyped donors to the Caucasian-associated ancestry cluster.

Germline V gene lookup returns CDR1 LGHNA and CDR2 YNFKEQ. The length of the CDR3 is 18 residues. The trim removed 0 bases at V and 5 bases at J, leaving 11 bases unmatched. The PCR was carried out with 60 Vbeta primers and 13 Jbeta primers. The assay was immunoSEQ multiplex PCR, and TCRdb's table has in-frame clones only and misses some. This sample yields roughly 220,000 clones, of which roughly 80% are seen a single time; 2.7% belongs to the top ten. Sequencing was carried out using PBMCs. The TCR originated in a woman aged 40 to 50 in good health and CMV-seronegative. The J gene is TRBJ2-1, the V gene TRBV4-2; 9 nucleotides align to TRBD2. The CDR3 bases are TGTGCCAGCAGCCAAGATTTGGCGGGAGGGCCTGCAAACAATGAGCAGTTCTTC. Protein sequence: CASSQDLAGGPANNEQFF.